Here is one TCR beta chain with its context. Its antigen is still unknown. Trimming shortened V by 0 bases and J by 9 bases, and 11 bases separated the two germline ends. The CDR3 sequence is 13 residues long. Germline assignment: CDR1 SGDLS and CDR2 YYNGEE. This sample was included in a study of beta chain features in type 1 diabetes. Regarding the study as a whole: Shorter TCRB CDR3s, moderately but significantly so, marked every one of the four CD4+ subsets in Type 1 diabetes patients. With patients and controls alike, PCR might favor shorter templates to an equal degree.

Expressed TCRB transcripts were sequenced after all isolated RNA was converted to cDNA. Assay: immunoSEQ multiplex PCR; the TCRdb copy retains only in-frame clones and omits some. The data contain around 690,000 clones, around 12% of them singletons. Sequenced material: naive CD4+ T cells from blood. The chain joins TRBV9 to TRBJ2-3; no clear D gene. The receptor's source is a man aged 30 to 39 with type 1 diabetes. CDR3 residues: CASSVVPLRTQYF. CDR3 DNA sequence: TGTGCCAGCAGCGTAGTCCCGCTAAGAACGCAGTATTTT.